This entry is about one T cell receptor (beta chain). The protocol was immunoSEQ multiplex PCR, while the TCRdb copy is restricted to in-frame clones and leaves out a portion. This repertoire shows some 150,000 clones, approximately 84% found once; its top ten account for approximately 9%. This record comes from a study of blood T cell repertoires in COVID-19. Study-level information: Acute-phase and convalescent COVID-19 samples originated in the United States, Italy and Spain.

CDR1 is MNHEY, CDR2 SVGAGI, per germline. The CDR3 length is 14 residues. V gave up 4 bases and J gave up 2 bases, with 10 bases separating them. The sequence was collected from a woman of 80 years or more in a cohort sampled during active or convalescent COVID-19. Source material: peripheral blood. The chain is built from TRBV6-5 and TRBJ2-3; a weak D match, TRBD2 (5 bases). CDR3 protein: CASSFQTTTDTQYF. CDR3 nucleotides: TGTGCCAGCAGTTTCCAGACTACCACAGATACGCAGTATTTT.